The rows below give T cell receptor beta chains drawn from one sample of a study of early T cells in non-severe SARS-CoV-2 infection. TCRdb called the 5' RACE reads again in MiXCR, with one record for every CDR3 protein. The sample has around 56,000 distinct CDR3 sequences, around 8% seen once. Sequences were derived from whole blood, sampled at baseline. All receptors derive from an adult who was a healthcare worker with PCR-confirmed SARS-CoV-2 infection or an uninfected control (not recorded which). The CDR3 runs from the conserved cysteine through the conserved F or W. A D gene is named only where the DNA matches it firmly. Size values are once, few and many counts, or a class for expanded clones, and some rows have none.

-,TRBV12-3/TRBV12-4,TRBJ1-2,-,CASSFTGDNYGYTF,TGTGCCAGCAGTTTTACGGGGGACAACTATGGCTACACCTTC
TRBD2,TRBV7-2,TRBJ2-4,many,CASSLAGGGAANIQYF,TGTGCCAGCAGCTTAGCAGGCGGGGGGGCAGCAAACATTCAGTACTTC
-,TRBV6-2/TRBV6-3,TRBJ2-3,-,CASSYDVGRTDTQYF,TGTGCCAGCAGTTACGACGTTGGCAGGACAGATACGCAGTATTTT
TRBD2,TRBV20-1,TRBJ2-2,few,CSARGIAGQVTGELFF,TGCAGTGCTAGAGGAATAGCGGGGCAGGTCACCGGGGAGCTGTTTTTT
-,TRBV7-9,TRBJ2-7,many,CASSLGSGGYEQYF,TGTGCCAGCAGCTTAGGTAGCGGAGGCTACGAGCAGTACTTC
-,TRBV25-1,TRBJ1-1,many,CASSEYRGTEAFF,TGTGCCAGCAGTGAATATCGGGGAACTGAAGCTTTCTTT
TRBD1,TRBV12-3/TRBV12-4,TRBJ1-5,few,CASSKNRQGNQPQHF,TGTGCCAGCAGCAAAAATCGACAGGGGAATCAGCCCCAGCATTTT
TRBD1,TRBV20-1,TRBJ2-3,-,CSARRDRSTDTQYF,TGCAGTGCTAGGAGGGACAGGAGCACAGATACGCAGTATTTT
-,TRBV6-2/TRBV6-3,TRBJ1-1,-,CASSYLSRRNTEAFF,TGTGCCAGCAGTTACCTTTCCAGGCGGAACACTGAAGCTTTCTTT
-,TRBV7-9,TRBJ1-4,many,CASSLEGDEKLFF,TGTGCCAGCAGCTTAGAGGGCGATGAAAAACTGTTTTTT
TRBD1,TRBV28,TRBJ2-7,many,CASSFETGGIYEQYF,TGTGCCAGCAGTTTCGAAACAGGGGGAATCTACGAGCAGTACTTC
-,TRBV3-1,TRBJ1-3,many,CASSQKYSGNTIYF,TGTGCCAGCAGCCAAAAATACTCTGGAAACACCATATATTTT
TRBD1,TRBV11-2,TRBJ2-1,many,CASSLVGQDLGYNEQFF,TGTGCCAGCAGCTTAGTAGGACAGGATTTGGGCTACAATGAGCAGTTCTTC
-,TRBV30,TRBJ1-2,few,CAWSVPGMGYGYTF,TGTGCCTGGAGTGTCCCGGGGATGGGCTATGGCTACACCTTC
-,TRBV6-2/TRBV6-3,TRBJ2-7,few,CASSYVREDGTYEQYF,TGTGCCAGCAGTTACGTCAGGGAGGATGGCACCTACGAGCAGTACTTC
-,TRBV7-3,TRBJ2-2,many,CASSLRPVGTGELFF,TGTGCCAGCAGCTTAAGGCCCGTGGGGACCGGGGAGCTGTTTTTT
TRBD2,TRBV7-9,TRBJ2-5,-,CASSLAPSGRPQETQYF,TGTGCCAGCAGCTTAGCGCCTAGCGGGAGGCCCCAAGAGACCCAGTACTTC
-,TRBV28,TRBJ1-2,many,CASSFSESNYGYTF,TGTGCCAGCAGTTTTTCGGAGTCTAACTATGGCTACACCTTC
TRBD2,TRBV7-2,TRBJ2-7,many,CASSSSGLAGATSYEQYF,TGTGCCAGCAGCTCTTCGGGACTAGCGGGAGCCACCTCCTACGAGCAGTACTTC
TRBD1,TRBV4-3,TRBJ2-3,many,CASSPRDRGGPDTQYF,TGCGCCAGCAGCCCTCGGGACAGGGGAGGTCCAGATACGCAGTATTTT
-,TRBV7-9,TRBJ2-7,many,CASSSVSYVDEQYF,TGTGCCAGCAGCTCTGTGTCATACGTGGACGAGCAGTACTTC
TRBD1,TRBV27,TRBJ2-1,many,CASRSPGQYNEQFF,TGTGCCAGCAGATCACCGGGACAGTACAATGAGCAGTTCTTC
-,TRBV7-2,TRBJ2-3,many,CASSFWGRSDTQYF,TGTGCCAGCAGCTTTTGGGGGAGGTCCGATACGCAGTATTTT
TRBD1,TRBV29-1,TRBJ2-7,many,CSVEQGAEQYF,TGCAGCGTGGAACAGGGGGCCGAGCAGTACTTC
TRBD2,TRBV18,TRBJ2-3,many,CASLRTSGSEAQYF,TGTGCCAGCCTCAGGACTAGCGGGAGTGAAGCGCAGTATTTT
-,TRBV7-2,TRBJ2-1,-,CASSPLLGYNEQFF,TGTGCCAGCAGCCCCTTATTGGGGTACAATGAGCAGTTCTTC
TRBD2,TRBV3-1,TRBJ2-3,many,CASSQSHSGTYTDTQYF,TGTGCCAGCAGCCAAAGCCATAGCGGGACTTACACAGATACGCAGTATTTT
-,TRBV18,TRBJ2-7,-,CASSPMDGYEQYF,TGTGCCAGCTCCCCAATGGACGGCTACGAGCAGTACTTC
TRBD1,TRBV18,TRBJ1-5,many,CASSGTADQPQHF,TGTGCCAGCTCTGGGACAGCCGATCAGCCCCAGCATTTT
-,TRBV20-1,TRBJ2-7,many,CSAGSGAYEQYF,TGCAGTGCCGGATCCGGCGCCTACGAGCAGTACTTC
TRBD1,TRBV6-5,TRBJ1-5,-,CASSVDRGGNQPQHF,TGTGCCAGCAGTGTGGACAGGGGCGGCAATCAGCCCCAGCATTTT
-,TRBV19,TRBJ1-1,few,CASSPTVMNTEAFF,TGTGCCAGTAGTCCCACAGTAATGAACACTGAAGCTTTCTTT
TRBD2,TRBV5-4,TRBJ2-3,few,CASSLELAGVMDTQYF,TGTGCCAGCAGCTTGGAACTAGCGGGAGTAATGGATACGCAGTATTTT
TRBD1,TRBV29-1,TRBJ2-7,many,CSASSAGQGDEQYF,TGCAGCGCCTCCTCGGCGGGACAGGGTGACGAGCAGTACTTC
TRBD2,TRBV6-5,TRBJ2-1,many,CASRTGTSGSSEQFF,TGTGCCAGCAGAACCGGGACTAGCGGGAGTAGTGAGCAGTTCTTC
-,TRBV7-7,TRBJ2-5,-,CASSLARVETQYF,TGTGCCAGCAGCTTAGCCAGGGTGGAGACCCAGTACTTC
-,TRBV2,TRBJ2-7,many,CASRRFGPSLDEQYF,TGTGCCAGCAGACGCTTCGGTCCGTCCCTGGACGAGCAGTACTTC
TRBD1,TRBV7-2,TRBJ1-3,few,CASSYRAWDSLLPTSGNTIYF,TGTGCCAGCAGCTACCGAGCTTGGGACAGCCTACTCCCGACTTCTGGAAACACCATATATTTT
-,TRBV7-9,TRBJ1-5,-,CASSLGFGVLGRWEPNQPQHF,TGTGCCAGCAGCTTAGGATTTGGCGTATTAGGAAGGTGGGAACCCAATCAGCCCCAGCATTTT
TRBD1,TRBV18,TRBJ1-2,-,CASSTGQGVVGYTF,TGTGCCAGCTCAACGGGACAGGGGGTAGTCGGCTACACCTTC
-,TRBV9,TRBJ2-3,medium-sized,CASSVATGLYTDTQYF,TGTGCCAGCAGCGTAGCTACAGGACTCTACACAGATACGCAGTATTTT
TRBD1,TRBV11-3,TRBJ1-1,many,CASSPDRGTTEAFF,TGTGCCAGCAGCCCCGACAGGGGTACCACTGAAGCTTTCTTT
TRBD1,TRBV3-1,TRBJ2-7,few,CASSQWDRSSYEQYF,TGTGCCAGCAGCCAATGGGACAGAAGCTCCTACGAGCAGTACTTC
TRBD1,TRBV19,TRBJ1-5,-,CASSPDRGLGNQPQHF,TGTGCCAGTAGTCCAGACAGGGGGCTTGGCAATCAGCCCCAGCATTTT
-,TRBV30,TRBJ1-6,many,CAWSSLLDSPLHF,TGTGCCTGGAGTTCACTATTGGATTCACCCCTCCACTTT
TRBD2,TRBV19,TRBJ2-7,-,CASSLAGLDYEQYF,TGTGCCAGTAGCTTAGCGGGACTCGACTACGAGCAGTACTTC
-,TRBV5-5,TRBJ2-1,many,CASSLVREQFF,TGTGCCAGCAGCTTGGTTCGTGAGCAGTTCTTC
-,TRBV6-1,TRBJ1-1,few,CASSSTSIAFF,TGTGCCAGCAGCTCGACCTCAATAGCTTTCTTT
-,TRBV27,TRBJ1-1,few,CASSLSTVNTEAFF,TGTGCCAGCAGTTTATCGACAGTGAACACTGAAGCTTTCTTT
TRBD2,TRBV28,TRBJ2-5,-,CASSRTSGVVRKETQYF,TGTGCCAGCAGCCGGACTAGTGGGGTCGTTAGGAAAGAGACCCAGTACTTC
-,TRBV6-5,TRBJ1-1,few,CASSYVPNTEAFF,TGTGCCAGCAGTTACGTGCCGAACACTGAAGCTTTCTTT
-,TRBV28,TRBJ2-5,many,CASSPEGVFQETQYF,TGTGCCAGCAGCCCTGAGGGGGTGTTCCAAGAGACCCAGTACTTC
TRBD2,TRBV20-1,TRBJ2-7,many,CSAEGLAGVEQYF,TGCAGTGCTGAGGGGCTAGCGGGAGTCGAGCAGTACTTC
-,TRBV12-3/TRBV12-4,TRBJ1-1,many,CASRGVRTEAFF,TGTGCCAGCAGGGGGGTCCGCACTGAAGCTTTCTTT